This TCR beta chain is from a study of T cell changes during pregnancy in multiple sclerosis. The protocol was immunoSEQ multiplex PCR, while the TCRdb copy is restricted to in-frame clones and leaves out a portion. The sample has some 95,000 clones; approximately 92% are singletons. Germline lookup yields CDR1 SNHLY and CDR2 FYNNEI. The CDR3 is 12 residues long. V gave up 8 bases and J gave up 4 bases; unmatched junction bases: 5. The specimen was peripheral blood, collected in the first trimester of pregnancy. This sequence joins TRBV2 and TRBJ2-7; 7 bases are a match to TRBD2. This receptor was taken from a female donor with multiple sclerosis, enrolled in a pregnancy study. In DNA form, the CDR3 reads TGTGCCAGCGGGGGTAGCGGGTACGAGCAGTACTTC. It encodes CASGGSGYEQYF. Complete variable domain (other parts from reference TRBV2 and TRBJ2-7): EPEVTQTPSHQVTQMGQEVILRCVPISNHLYFYWYRQILGQKVEFLVSFYNNEISEKSEIFDDQFSVERPDGSNFTLKIRSTKLEDSAMYFCASGGSGYEQYFGPGTRLTVT.